The subject of this entry is one T cell receptor beta chain. The antigen remains unidentified. TCRdb's copy holds only in-frame clones and misses some; the assay was immunoSEQ multiplex PCR. The repertoire includes 70,000 to 95,000 clones, about 61% of them detected once, and about 51% sits in the top ten. The CDR3 consists of 13 residues. Germline V CDR1 and CDR2: MDHEN, SYDVKM. Trimming left V 5 bases short and J 4 bases short, with 12 bases between. The source of the sample is a study of shared clonotypes between healthy human individuals. Study-level points and caveats: When naive CD4 clonotypes were compared across several donors, about 4.8% were shared. Non-shared clonotypes displayed generation probabilities falling below those of clonotypes present in all four donors.

This rearrangement joins TRBV28 to TRBJ2-7, with a tentative D call TRBD1 (8 bases). The sequenced sample consisted of memory CD8+ T cells sorted from blood. Subset of the sample: CD45RO+ cells pooled with CCR7-negative TemRA cells. The clonotype originates from a man aged 25 to 45 in good health. The CDR3: CASSPQGGYEQYF. The CDR3 bases are TGTGCCAGCAGTCCACAGGGGGGGTACGAGCAGTACTTC.